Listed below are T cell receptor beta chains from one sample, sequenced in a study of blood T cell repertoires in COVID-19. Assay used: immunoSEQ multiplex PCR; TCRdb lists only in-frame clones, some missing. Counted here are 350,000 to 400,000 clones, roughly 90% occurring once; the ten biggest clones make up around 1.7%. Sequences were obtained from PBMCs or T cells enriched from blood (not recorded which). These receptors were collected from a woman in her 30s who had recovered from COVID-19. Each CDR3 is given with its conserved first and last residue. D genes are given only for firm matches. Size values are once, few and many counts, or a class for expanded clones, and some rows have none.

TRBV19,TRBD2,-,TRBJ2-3,CASSPRFSGGRTDTQYF,TGTGCCAGTAGCCCCCGGTTTAGCGGGGGCCGCACAGATACGCAGTATTTT
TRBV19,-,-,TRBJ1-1,CASKYWNTEAFF,TGTGCCAGTAAATATTGGAACACTGAAGCTTTCTTT
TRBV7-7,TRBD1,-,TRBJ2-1,CASSLVPQGVGSNEQFF,TGTGCTAGCAGCTTGGTCCCACAGGGGGTCGGTTCGAATGAGCAGTTCTTC
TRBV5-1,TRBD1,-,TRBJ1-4,CASRVRGQTNEKLFF,TGCGCCAGCAGGGTTAGGGGACAGACGAATGAAAAACTGTTTTTT
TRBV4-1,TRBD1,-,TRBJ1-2,CASSQDTGGAYGYTF,TGCGCCAGCAGCCAAGATACAGGGGGGGCCTATGGCTACACCTTC
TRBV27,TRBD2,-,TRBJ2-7,CASSTSGTSGTYEQYF,TGTGCCAGCAGTACCTCCGGGACTAGCGGAACCTACGAGCAGTACTTC
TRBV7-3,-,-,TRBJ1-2,CASSVQQGKGYTF,TGTGCCAGCAGCGTTCAACAGGGTAAAGGCTACACCTTC
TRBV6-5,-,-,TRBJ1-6,CASSSATRVNSPLHF,TGTGCCAGCAGTTCAGCTACGAGGGTTAATTCACCCCTCCACTTT
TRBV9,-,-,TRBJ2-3,CASSAPTRGRTDTQYF,TGTGCCAGCAGCGCACCGACCCGGGGGAGAACAGATACGCAGTATTTT
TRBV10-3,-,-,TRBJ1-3,CAISGRGSTSGNTIYF,TGTGCCATCAGTGGACGGGGGTCGACTTCTGGAAACACCATATATTTT
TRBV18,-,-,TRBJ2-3,CASSSVYGEMDTQYF,TGTGCCAGCTCGTCCGTATACGGGGAGATGGATACGCAGTATTTT
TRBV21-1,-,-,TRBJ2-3,CASSKSSGEYEDTQYF,TGTGCCAGCAGCAAAAGCAGCGGGGAGTATGAAGATACGCAGTATTTT
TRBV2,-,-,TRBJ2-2,CASSVGRVMTGELFF,TGTGCCAGCAGTGTAGGCAGGGTTATGACCGGGGAGCTGTTTTTT
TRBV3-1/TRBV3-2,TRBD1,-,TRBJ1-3,CASSHLSRDSGNTIYF,TGTGCCAGCAGCCATCTCAGTCGGGACAGCGGAAACACCATATATTTT
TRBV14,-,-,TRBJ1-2,CASSQERRVGYTF,TGTGCCAGCAGCCAAGAACGGAGGGTTGGCTACACCTTC
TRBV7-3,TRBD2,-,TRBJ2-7,CASSLNPLTSGEQYF,TGTGCCAGCAGCTTAAACCCACTAACTAGCGGCGAGCAGTACTTC
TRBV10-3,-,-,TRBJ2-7,CAISESIGNSYEQYF,TGTGCCATCAGTGAGTCGATCGGGAATAGCTACGAGCAGTACTTC
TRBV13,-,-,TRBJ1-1,CASSPSPRESSSPF,TGTGCCAGCAGCCCAAGCCCGCGGGAGTCCTCTAGTCCATTT
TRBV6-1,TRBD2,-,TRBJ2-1,CASSEATSGFYNEQFF,TGTGCCAGCAGTGAAGCGACTAGCGGATTCTACAATGAGCAGTTCTTC
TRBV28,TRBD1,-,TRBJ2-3,CASTLGTATDTQYF,TGTGCCAGCACCCTAGGGACAGCCACAGATACGCAGTATTTT
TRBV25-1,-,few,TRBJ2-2,CASSEGGRANTGELFF,TGTGCCAGCAGTGAAGGGGGCAGGGCCAACACCGGGGAGCTGTTTTTT
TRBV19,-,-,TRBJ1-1,CASNQQGLHTEAFF,TGTGCCAGTAACCAACAGGGTCTACACACTGAAGCTTTCTTT
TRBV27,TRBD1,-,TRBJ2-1,CASSSQGDEQFF,TGTGCCAGCAGTTCTCAGGGGGACGAGCAGTTCTTC
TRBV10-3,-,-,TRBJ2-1,CAISESDRHSYNEQFF,TGTGCCATCAGTGAGTCCGACAGACACTCCTACAATGAGCAGTTCTTC
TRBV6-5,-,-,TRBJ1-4,CASRSRTAGVEKLFF,TGTGCCAGCAGATCCCGGACAGCCGGGGTGGAAAAACTGTTTTTT
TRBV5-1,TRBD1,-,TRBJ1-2,CASSLVPGQGNYGYTF,TGCGCCAGCAGCTTGGTCCCCGGACAGGGCAACTATGGCTACACCTTC
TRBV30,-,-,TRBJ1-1,CAWRGLRAEAFF,TGTGCCTGGAGAGGGTTGCGGGCTGAAGCTTTCTTT
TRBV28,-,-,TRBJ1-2,CASSFVNYGYTF,TGTGCCAGCAGTTTCGTCAACTATGGCTACACCTTC
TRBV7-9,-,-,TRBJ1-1,CASRPGKVESTEAFF,TGTGCCTCACGCCCAGGGAAGGTGGAGAGCACTGAAGCTTTCTTT
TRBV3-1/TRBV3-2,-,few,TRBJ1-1,CASSLAGGRTEAFF,TGTGCCAGCAGCCTGGCGGGGGGGAGAACTGAAGCTTTCTTT
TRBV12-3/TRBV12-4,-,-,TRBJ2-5,CASSLHPPGTQYF,TGTGCCAGCAGTTTACATCCCCCAGGGACCCAGTACTTC
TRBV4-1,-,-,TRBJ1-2,CASSPHKNRANNYGYTF,TGCGCCAGCAGCCCTCACAAAAACAGGGCCAACAACTATGGCTACACCTTC
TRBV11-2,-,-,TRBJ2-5,CASSPLGTPGTQYF,TGTGCCAGCAGCCCCCTCGGGACTCCCGGGACCCAGTACTTC
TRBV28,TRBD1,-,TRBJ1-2,CASSLTGGAGDYGYTF,TGTGCCAGCAGTTTAACAGGGGGCGCGGGGGACTATGGCTACACCTTC
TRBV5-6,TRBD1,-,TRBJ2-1,CASSFRDRVLHEQFF,TGTGCCAGCAGCTTTCGGGACAGGGTTCTCCATGAGCAGTTCTTC
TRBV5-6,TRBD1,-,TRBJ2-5,CASYRGRGETQYF,TGTGCCAGCTACAGGGGGCGCGGGGAGACCCAGTACTTC